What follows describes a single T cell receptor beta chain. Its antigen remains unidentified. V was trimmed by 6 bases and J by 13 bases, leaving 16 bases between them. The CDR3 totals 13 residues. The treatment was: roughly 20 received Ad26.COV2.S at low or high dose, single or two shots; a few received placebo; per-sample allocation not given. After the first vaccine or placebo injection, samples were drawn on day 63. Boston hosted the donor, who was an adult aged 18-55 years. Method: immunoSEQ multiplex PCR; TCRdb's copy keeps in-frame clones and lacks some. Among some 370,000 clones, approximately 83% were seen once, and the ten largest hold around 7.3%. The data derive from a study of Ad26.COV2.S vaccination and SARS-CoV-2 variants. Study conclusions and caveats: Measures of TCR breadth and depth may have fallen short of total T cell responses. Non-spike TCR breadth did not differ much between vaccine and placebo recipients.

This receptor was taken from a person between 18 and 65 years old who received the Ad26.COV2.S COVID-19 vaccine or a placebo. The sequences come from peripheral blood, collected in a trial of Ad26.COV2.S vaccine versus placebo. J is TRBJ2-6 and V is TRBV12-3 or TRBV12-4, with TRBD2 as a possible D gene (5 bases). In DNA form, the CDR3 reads TGTGCCAGCAGACCCGAGGGCCGAAGGGTCCTGACTTTC. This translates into CASRPEGRRVLTF.